This T cell receptor (beta chain) was observed in a study of regulatory T cells in long-lasting Graves disease. The CDR3 covers 15 residues. Germline loops: CDR1 SNHLY, CDR2 FYNNEI. Study outcomes and limitations: Owing to a sample size that was small, accuracy may have been reduced. Peripheral blood, not thyroid tissue, was the sole material studied.

The time point: persistent/refractory GD, antithyroid drugs over 5 years with positive TRAb. Construction of the TCR library relied on RNA isolated from PBMCs. This clonotype was detected once. The target antigen is unknown. The junction departs from the called germline gene at one end, perhaps through a read error. To make TCR beta libraries, researchers used iRepertoire HTBI primers and Arm-PCR of CDR3 regions. TCRdb recomputed calls from the multiplex PCR reads with MiXCR, one row per CDR3 protein. The sample yields fewer than 450,000 distinct CDR3 sequences, about 25% seen once. This TCR was sampled from a female donor with Graves disease. This chain links TRBV2 with TRBJ2-2; D is tentatively TRBD1 or TRBD2 (5 bases each). Sequenced material: peripheral blood mononuclear cells (PBMCs), taken when the disease was refractory, from a patient treated with antithyroid drugs. CDR3 in amino acids: CASERDGENTGELLF. CDR3 DNA sequence: TGTGCCAGCGAAAGGGACGGAGAAAACACCGGGGAGCTGCTTTTT. Full variable domain (remainder filled in from reference TRBV2 and TRBJ2-2): EPEVTQTPSHQVTQMGQEVILRCVPISNHLYFYWYRQILGQKVEFLVSFYNNEISEKSEIFDDQFSVERPDGSNFTLKIRSTKLEDSAMYFCASERDGENTGELLFGEGSRLTVL.